These T cell receptor beta chains were read from a single sample in a study of PD-1 blockade in classical Hodgkin lymphoma. The protocol was immunoSEQ multiplex PCR, while the TCRdb copy is restricted to in-frame clones and leaves out a portion. The sample has tens of thousands of clones; over 70% are singletons. The specimen was peripheral blood mononuclear cells (PBMCs), collected at baseline. These receptors all stem from a human donor with classical Hodgkin lymphoma. The CDR3 runs from the conserved cysteine through the conserved F or W. A D gene is named only where the DNA matches it firmly. The listing skips clone size in some rows; elsewhere it reads once, few, many or a size class.

d_gene,v_gene,j_gene,abundance,CDR3nt,CDR3aa
TRBD2,TRBV15,TRBJ2-7,few,TGTGCCACCAGCAGAGGGACAGGTCCTAGCGGGAGGCCCGCAGAGCCCTACGAGCAGTACTTC,CATSRGTGPSGRPAEPYEQYF
NA,TRBV11-2,TRBJ2-5,NA,TGTGCCAGCAGCTTAGCCTGGGACTCAGAGACCCAGTACTTC,CASSLAWDSETQYF
NA,TRBV7-6,TRBJ1-2,NA,TGTGCCAGCAGCTTAGATGGGGGTGGCTACACCTTC,CASSLDGGGYTF
TRBD2,TRBV7-8,TRBJ2-7,NA,TGTGCCAGCAGCCCATCCGGGACTAGCGGGAGGGCCCGGTACGAGCAGTACTTC,CASSPSGTSGRARYEQYF
NA,TRBV2,TRBJ2-3,few,TGTGCCCGGCTGGGGGGAAATACAGATACGCAGTATTTT,CARLGGNTDTQYF
NA,TRBV6-5,TRBJ1-2,NA,TGTGCCAGCAACTCCGGTCCCACATATGGCTACACCTTC,CASNSGPTYGYTF
NA,TRBV6-6,TRBJ1-5,NA,TGTGCCAGCAGTTACTTTAAACAGCCCCAGCATTTT,CASSYFKQPQHF
TRBD1,TRBV9,TRBJ1-1,once,TGTGCCAGCAGCCCCGGACAGGGGGCGCCTGAAGCTTTCTTT,CASSPGQGAPEAFF
NA,TRBV6-6,TRBJ1-5,NA,TGTGCCAGCAGTTCCCGACAAAGCAATCAGCCCCAGCATTTT,CASSSRQSNQPQHF
NA,TRBV11-3,TRBJ2-7,NA,TGTGCCAGCAGCCTCCGGGCGGTGACGTCCTACGAGCAGTACTTC,CASSLRAVTSYEQYF
TRBD1,TRBV7-2,TRBJ1-4,NA,TGTGCCAGCAGCTTATCGTATCCGGGACAGGACCTGCCTAATGAAAAACTGTTTTTT,CASSLSYPGQDLPNEKLFF
NA,TRBV6-1,TRBJ1-2,NA,TGTGCCAGCAGTGAAGCAGGGCAGGGTGTCTATGGCTACACCTTC,CASSEAGQGVYGYTF
TRBD1,TRBV7-9,TRBJ2-7,few,TGTGCCAGCAGCCCACGACAGGGGGCAGTGCAGTACTTC,CASSPRQGAVQYF
TRBD1,TRBV6-5,TRBJ1-2,NA,TGTGCCAGCAGTGGGACAGGCTCTAACTATGGCTACACCTTC,CASSGTGSNYGYTF
TRBD2,TRBV11-3,TRBJ2-1,NA,TGTGCCAGCAGCTTAGGGGGGGGTGCCTACAATGAGCAGTTCTTC,CASSLGGGAYNEQFF
TRBD2,TRBV27,TRBJ2-3,NA,TGTGCCAGCAGTTCGAGGCGGGAGGGTGGTTATACGCAGTATTTT,CASSSRREGGYTQYF
TRBD2,TRBV27,TRBJ2-5,few,TGTGCCAGCAGTTTAGCGCGGGGGAAGGGGCAAGAGACCCAGTACTTC,CASSLARGKGQETQYF